Below are 8 T cell receptor beta chains sequenced from a single sample in a study of T cells after yellow fever vaccination. TCRdb re-derived calls from the 5' RACE reads in MiXCR, one entry per CDR3 protein. Here the sample spans about 130,000 distinct CDR3 sequences, about 8.2% being singletons. The sequencing used CD8+ T cells sorted from PBMCs, collected on the day of the yellow fever booster vaccination. The source of these receptors is a man between 18 and 35 years old who received the YFV17D yellow fever vaccine.

This sequence joins TRBV7-9 and TRBJ2-3, with 11 nucleotides matching TRBD2. The V and J ends lost 5 bases and 6 bases, in that order; junction bases with no gene match: 7. This CDR3 is 15 amino acids long. Germline V gene lookup returns CDR1 SEHNR and CDR2 FQNEAQ (reference sequence). CDR3 protein: CASSRSGGADDTQYF. In DNA form, the CDR3 reads TGTGCCAGCAGCCGTAGCGGGGGGGCTGATGATACGCAGTATTTT.

This clonotype was detected only a few times. As DNA, the CDR3 is TGCGCCAGCAGCCCATCACCGTATTGGAACTATGGCTACACCTTC. As protein: CASSPSPYWNYGYTF. This sequence joins TRBV4-3 and TRBJ1-2; the D is unclear. CDR3 length: 15 residues. Per germline, CDR1 LGHNA and CDR2 YSLEER. Trimming cost V 4 bases and J 2 bases, with 14 bases left between them.

This clonotype has at least ten counts. The V and J genes are TRBV6-4 and TRBJ2-3, with D possibly TRBD2 on 7 matching bases. V was shortened by 2 bases and J by 4 bases, with 10 bases between the two germline ends. The CDR3 spans 14 residues. In germline, CDR1 is MRHNA, CDR2 SNTAGT. CDR3 sequence (DNA): TGTGCCAGCAGTGACGGGGGGGCCTCAGATACGCAGTATTTT. Its protein product is CASSDGGASDTQYF.

The gene calls are TRBV7-2 and TRBJ2-1, with TRBD2 matching over 9 bases. CDR3 length: 16 amino acids. The ends lost 1 base at V and 4 bases at J; junction bases unmatched: 5. Germline V gives CDR1 SGHTA, CDR2 FQGNSA. The CDR3: CASSLVRGGQYNEQFF. DNA for the CDR3: TGTGCCAGCAGCTTAGTGCGGGGGGGCCAATACAATGAGCAGTTCTTC.

This chain connects TRBV12-3 or TRBV12-4 to TRBJ2-3; D perhaps matches TRBD2 (7 bases). With 3 bases removed from V and 4 bases from J, the gap between germline ends came to 8 bases. The CDR3 covers 13 residues. This CDR3 reads CASSFGGPDTQYF. The CDR3 DNA sequence: TGTGCCAGCAGTTTCGGGGGGCCAGATACGCAGTATTTT.

Turning to this clonotype: This may come from a read error, since a much larger clone is one base off. The genes are TRBV12-3 or TRBV12-4 and TRBJ2-2, with D possibly being TRBD1 (6 bases). This CDR3 region has 12 residues. V lost 5 bases, J lost 6 bases, and 7 bases lay in between. The chain's CDR3 is CASSEGAGELFF. The CDR3 DNA reads as TGTGCCAGCAGTGAGGGGGCCGGGGAGCTGTTTTTT.

CDR3 sequence (DNA): TGCGCCAGCAGCCCGCTGGGGAATACGCAGTATTTT. It codes for CASSPLGNTQYF. The chain has TRBV5-1 and TRBJ2-3; D is unclear. CDR1 is SGHRS and CDR2 is YFSETQ in the germline V gene. The V and J ends lost 4 bases and 7 bases respectively, with 10 bases between them. CDR3 size: 12 residues.

The chain employs TRBV20-1 and TRBJ2-7; D might be TRBD1 (6 bases). The CDR3 extends over 12 amino acids. Germline V gene lookup returns CDR1 DFQATT and CDR2 SNEGSKA (reference sequence). V lost 7 bases to trimming and J lost 5 bases, with 15 bases between them. The CDR3 nucleotides read TGCAGTGGTGAGGCAGGGGCCAACGAGCAGTACTTC. Translating gives CSGEAGANEQYF.